Sequencing of this TCR beta chain was carried out in a study of T-cell memory formation after mild COVID-19. Study-wide context: Clustering of TCRs was largely donor specific. General study results and limits: CD4+ bias marked clones expanding day 15 to 37, unlike balanced contracting clones.

As regards this clonotype: What it recognizes is unknown.

One entry per CDR3 protein, called by TCRdb with MiXCR from the 5' RACE reads. This table has roughly 370,000 distinct CDR3 sequences, roughly 15% appearing once. Unmatched junction bases numbered 4, after V lost 3 bases and J lost 4 bases. The germline CDR1 and CDR2 sequences are SGHAT and FQNNGV. CDR3 length: 15 amino acids. This sequence was found in a man younger than 35 who had mild COVID-19 (a few samples of this study predate the infection). Cell type and time point are not known. This chain joins TRBV11-2 and TRBJ2-3, with 10 bases identical to TRBD2. Source material: PBMCs or a T cell subset sorted from them (not recorded which). The CDR3 reads CASSLEAGGPDTQYF. DNA of the CDR3: TGTGCCAGCAGCTTGGAAGCGGGGGGGCCAGATACGCAGTATTTT.